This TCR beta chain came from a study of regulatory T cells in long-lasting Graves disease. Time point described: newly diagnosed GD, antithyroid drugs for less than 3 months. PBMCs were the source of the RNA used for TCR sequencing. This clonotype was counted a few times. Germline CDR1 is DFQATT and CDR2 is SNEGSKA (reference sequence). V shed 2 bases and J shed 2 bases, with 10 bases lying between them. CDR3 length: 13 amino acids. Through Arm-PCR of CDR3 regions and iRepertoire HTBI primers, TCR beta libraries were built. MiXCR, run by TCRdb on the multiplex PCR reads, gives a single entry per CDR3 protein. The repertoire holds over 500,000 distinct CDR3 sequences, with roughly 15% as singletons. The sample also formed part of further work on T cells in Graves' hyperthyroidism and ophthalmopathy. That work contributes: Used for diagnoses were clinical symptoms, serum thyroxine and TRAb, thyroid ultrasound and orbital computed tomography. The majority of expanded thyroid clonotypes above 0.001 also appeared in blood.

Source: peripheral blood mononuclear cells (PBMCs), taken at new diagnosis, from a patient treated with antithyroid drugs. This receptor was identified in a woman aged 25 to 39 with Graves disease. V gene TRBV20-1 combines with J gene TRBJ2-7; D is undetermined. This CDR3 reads CSARTLSAYEQYF. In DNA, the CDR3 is TGCAGTGCTAGAACCTTATCAGCCTACGAGCAGTACTTC.